The next 4 T cell receptor beta chains were all read from a single sample in a study of blood T cell repertoires in COVID-19. Method: immunoSEQ multiplex PCR; TCRdb's copy keeps in-frame clones and lacks some. This sample has roughly 300,000 clones, with 80% to 85% found just once. Source material: peripheral blood. All receptors derive from a woman aged 55-69 years with active or convalescent COVID-19.

In regard to this clone: At the DNA level, this CDR3 is encoded by other sequences in the same sample as well. The chain carries TRBV7-2 and TRBJ1-6; D not resolved. This CDR3 has 13 residues. V dropped 3 bases and J dropped 7 bases, with 7 bases sitting between them. The V gene's germline CDR1 is SGHTA and CDR2 FQGNSA. DNA for the CDR3: TGTGCCAGCAGCTTGGGCGCCAATTCACCCCTCCACTTT. Its translation is CASSLGANSPLHF.

There are a few counts of this clone. CDR3 in amino acids: CASSLRSGAYNSPLHF. The CDR3 DNA is TGTGCCAGCAGCTTACGGTCGGGAGCCTATAATTCACCCCTCCACTTT. The chain is built from TRBV13 and TRBJ1-6; D not certain. In germline, CDR1 is PRHDT, CDR2 FYEKMQ (reference sequence). The CDR3 covers 16 residues. V dropped 2 bases and J dropped 2 bases, with 10 bases sitting between them.

The rearrangement uses TRBV25-1 and TRBJ2-1; a possible D gene is TRBD2 (5 bases). Trimming shortened V by 5 bases and J by 4 bases, and 12 bases separated the two germline ends. The CDR3 covers 14 residues. Germline V gene sequence: CDR1 MGHDK, CDR2 SYGVNS. CDR3: CASSRPGVYNEQFF. Written as DNA, the CDR3 is TGTGCCAGCAGTCGTCCCGGGGTATACAATGAGCAGTTCTTC. The whole variable domain, remainder taken from reference TRBV25-1 and TRBJ2-1, is EADIYQTPRYLVIGTGKKITLECSQTMGHDKMYWYQQDPGMELHLIHYSYGVNSTEKGDLSSESTVSRIRTEHFPLTLESARPSHTSQYLCASSRPGVYNEQFFGPGTRLTVL.

In nucleotides, the CDR3 is TGTGCCACCCAATACATACGGACAGGGAACTATGGCTACACCTTC. Amino acid sequence: CATQYIRTGNYGYTF. The chain carries TRBV24-1 and TRBJ1-2; 8 nucleotides line up with TRBD1. CDR3 length: 15 amino acids. The germline V gene has CDR1 KGHDR and CDR2 SFDVKD. After removal of 9 bases from V and 2 bases from J, the junction contained 10 bases not matched to a gene.